These 21 T cell receptor beta chains originate from one sample sequenced in a study of vaccination and CD4 T cells after COVID-19. Oncomine TCR Beta short-read sequencing was applied to DNA from cultured CD4+ T cells. TCRdb called the PCR reads again in MiXCR, with one record for every CDR3 protein. The repertoire holds around 3,200 distinct CDR3 sequences, around 80% seen once, with about 26% in the top ten. Their antigen targets remain unknown. As for treatment: roughly 11-day PBMC culture with coronavirus spike peptide pools or control peptides (ViraFEST assay). The sample was CD4+ T cells from blood, cultured in vitro. The receptors originated from a human donor who had recovered from COVID-19.

The chain joins TRBV20-1 to TRBJ1-2, with TRBD1 matching over 7 bases. J was trimmed by 8 bases and V by 3 bases; bases with no gene match: 6. The CDR3 is 12 amino acids. Germline V lookup: CDR1 DFQATT, CDR2 SNEGSKA (reference sequence). CDR3 in DNA: TGCAGTGCTAGTGCAGGGGGGCGCGGCTACACCTTC. Its protein product is CSASAGGRGYTF.

The rearrangement uses TRBV7-3 and TRBJ1-2; 8 nucleotides line up with TRBD1. Unmatched junction bases numbered 7, after V lost 5 bases and J lost 8 bases. Germline V gene data show CDR1 as SGHTA and CDR2 as FQGTGA. The CDR3 loop spans 13 amino acids. The CDR3 DNA is TGTGCCAGCAGCGTCACAGGGGGAAGGGGCTACACCTTC. Its translation is CASSVTGGRGYTF.

V gene TRBV6-1 combines with J gene TRBJ1-5; D is possibly TRBD1 (5 bases). The germline CDR1 and CDR2 sequences are MNHNS and SASEGT. V lost 8 bases and J 4 bases, leaving 12 bases between the germline ends. CDR3 length equals 13 residues. This CDR3 is CASLGTRNQPQHF. The CDR3 coding sequence is TGTGCCAGCCTTGGGACGAGGAATCAGCCCCAGCATTTT.

V and J are TRBV6-1 and TRBJ1-1; D gene unclear. Per the germline V gene, CDR1 is MNHNS and CDR2 is SASEGT. The length of the CDR3 is 15 residues. The V end was cut by 6 bases, the J end by 3 bases, with 17 bases between. The CDR3 bases are TGTGCCAGCAGCCCTAACGATCGACTCCACACTGAAGCTTTCTTT. This codes for CASSPNDRLHTEAFF.

The rearrangement links TRBV20-1 to TRBJ2-7; 8 bases fit TRBD1. J gave up 3 bases and V 5 bases, and 3 bases lay outside the gene matches. The length of the CDR3 is 12 residues. Per germline, CDR1 DFQATT and CDR2 SNEGSKA (reference sequence). CDR3 region: CSAAGQVYEQYF. The CDR3 DNA follows: TGCAGTGCTGCGGGACAGGTCTACGAGCAGTACTTC.

By frequency in the sample, this clonotype is medium-sized. J is TRBJ1-5 and V is TRBV18, with a possible D match to TRBD1 (5 bases). Germline V gene data show CDR1 as KGHSH and CDR2 as LQKENI. The germline V and J ends were trimmed by 3 bases and 4 bases, with 10 bases remaining between them. The CDR3 is 14 amino acids. This chain's CDR3 is CASSPGRLNQPQHF. The CDR3 region has the DNA TGTGCCAGCTCACCGGGACGTCTGAATCAGCCCCAGCATTTT.

This clonotype was found a few times. This chain connects TRBV5-1 to TRBJ2-5; D might be TRBD1 or TRBD2, each matching 6 bases. Germline lookup yields CDR1 SGHRS and CDR2 YFSETQ. V shed 0 bases and J shed 5 bases, with 11 bases lying between them. This CDR3 contains 14 residues. This chain's CDR3 is CASSLEGGVETQYF. The CDR3 coding sequence is TGCGCCAGCAGCTTGGAGGGGGGCGTGGAGACCCAGTACTTC.

The V call is TRBV28, the J call TRBJ1-2; 9 bases map to TRBD1. V shed 2 bases, J shed 7 bases, and the junction held 8 bases outside the gene matches. The germline CDR1 and CDR2 sequences are MDHEN and SYDVKM. This CDR3 has 15 amino acids. The CDR3 region is CASSLNGQGSGGYTF. The CDR3, as DNA: TGTGCCAGCAGTTTAAACGGACAGGGGTCGGGTGGCTACACCTTC.

The genes are TRBV7-2 and TRBJ1-2, with TRBD1 matching 10 bases. Germline lookup yields CDR1 SGHTA and CDR2 FQGNSA. V lost 4 bases, J lost 1 base, and 12 bases stayed unmatched. The CDR3 consists of 18 residues. The CDR3: CASSSPTGGRANNYGYTF. As DNA, the CDR3 is TGTGCCAGCAGCTCGCCGACAGGGGGCCGGGCAAATAACTATGGCTACACCTTC.

The V gene is TRBV20-1, the J gene TRBJ1-2; no firm D call. This CDR3 is built from 12 residues. With 0 bases removed from V and 4 bases from J, the gap between germline ends came to 6 bases. Germline CDR1 and CDR2: DFQATT and SNEGSKA (reference sequence). The CDR3 nucleotides read TGCAGTGCTAGAGATCGAGGCTATGGCTACACCTTC. Protein: CSARDRGYGYTF.

The V and J genes are TRBV7-2 and TRBJ1-5; 7 positions agree with TRBD1. The CDR3 has 16 residues. Germline V gives CDR1 SGHTA, CDR2 FQGNSA. V trimming: 2 bases; J trimming: 0 bases; junction bases outside the gene matches: 4. Here the CDR3 DNA reads TGTGCCAGCAGCTTAAAGGGGGCGGTTAGCAATCAGCCCCAGCATTTT. Protein: CASSLKGAVSNQPQHF.

The V call is TRBV6-4, the J call TRBJ1-2; 10 bases are shared with TRBD1. Trimming at V came to 6 bases and at J to 4 bases, leaving 11 bases not matched to a gene. The CDR3 consists of 16 residues. CDR1 and CDR2 from the germline V gene are MRHNA and SNTAGT. CDR3 loop: CASSPGQGYPLYGYTF. The CDR3 coding sequence is TGTGCCAGCAGCCCGGGACAGGGGTATCCCCTCTATGGCTACACCTTC.

This clonotype is deemed medium-sized. This chain links TRBV3-1 with TRBJ1-1; TRBD1 aligns across 8 bases. From germline, CDR1 is LGHDT and CDR2 YNNKEL (reference sequence). This CDR3 has 16 amino acids. Trimming removed 1 base from V and 0 bases from J; junction bases left unmatched: 4. Here the CDR3 reads CASSQGSGQVNTEAFF. The DNA of the CDR3 is TGTGCCAGCAGCCAAGGATCGGGACAGGTGAACACTGAAGCTTTCTTT.

In DNA, the CDR3 is TGTGCCAGCAGCTTAAGGCTCGATACATCCTCCTACGAGCAGTACTTC. This translates into CASSLRLDTSSYEQYF. This chain connects TRBV7-8 to TRBJ2-7, with D unclear. This CDR3 has 16 residues. Germline V gives CDR1 SGHVS, CDR2 FQNEAQ. Trimming removed 2 bases from V and 0 bases from J, with 14 bases in between.

By share, this clonotype counts as large. V usage is TRBV20-1 and J usage is TRBJ1-5, with unresolved D. This CDR3 region has 14 residues. Germline V gene data show CDR1 as DFQATT and CDR2 as SNEGSKA (reference sequence). V shed 1 base and J shed 0 bases, with 7 bases lying between them. The CDR3 reads CSARVGNSNQPQHF. The CDR3 nucleotides read TGCAGTGCTAGAGTGGGTAATAGCAATCAGCCCCAGCATTTT.

The genes are TRBV20-1 and TRBJ1-2; TRBD1 is a possible D gene (6 bases). The V gene lost 5 bases and the J gene lost 0 bases, with 10 bases spanning the gap. The CDR3 is made up of 13 amino acids. Germline V gene data show CDR1 as DFQATT and CDR2 as SNEGSKA (reference sequence). The CDR3 DNA sequence: TGCAGTGCTCCGGACAGAACTAACTATGGCTACACCTTC. It specifies CSAPDRTNYGYTF.

The chain carries TRBV23-1 and TRBJ1-2; TRBD1 aligns across 7 bases. Being an ORF, TRBV23-1 has a function that is uncertain. Trimming removed 7 bases from V and 4 bases from J; junction bases left unmatched: 15. The CDR3 is made up of 16 amino acids. The chain's CDR3 is CASILIRQGGCYGYTF. The CDR3, as DNA: TGCGCCAGCATTCTAATAAGACAGGGAGGATGCTATGGCTACACCTTC.

This chain links TRBV20-1 with TRBJ2-3; 12 bases match TRBD2. Germline trimming cut 2 bases from V and 8 bases from J; bases unmatched to any gene: 11. Germline V gene data show CDR1 as DFQATT and CDR2 as SNEGSKA (reference sequence). The CDR3 runs 16 residues. This chain's CDR3 is CSARSSSGGAGSTQYF. As DNA, the CDR3 is TGCAGTGCTAGATCGTCTAGCGGGGGGGCCGGAAGTACGCAGTATTTT.

The J gene is TRBJ1-6, the V gene TRBV3-1; D is perhaps TRBD1 (6 bases). Trimming shortened V by 4 bases and J by 13 bases, and 20 bases separated the two germline ends. Germline lookup yields CDR1 LGHDT and CDR2 YNNKEL (reference sequence). The CDR3 is 15 residues long. DNA for the CDR3: TGTGCCAGCAGCCTCCGAGGACAGTCTGAACGGCCCCTCCACTTT. Amino acid sequence: CASSLRGQSERPLHF.

The rearrangement links TRBV6-1 to TRBJ1-2; tentative D call: TRBD1 (6 bases). The CDR3 has 12 amino acids. Germline CDR1 and CDR2: MNHNS and SASEGT. V dropped 5 bases and J dropped 8 bases, with 12 bases sitting between them. The CDR3: CASSRQDRGYTF. CDR3 nucleotide sequence: TGTGCCAGCAGTAGACAGGATCGGGGCTACACCTTC.

The chain recombines TRBV2 with TRBJ2-3; TRBD2 matches 8 bases. With 4 bases clipped from V and 5 bases from J, the junction kept 8 bases outside the gene matches. The CDR3 spans 15 residues. Germline CDR1 SNHLY, CDR2 FYNNEI. CDR3 amino acids: CASSGTSGRIDTQYF. The CDR3 DNA reads TGTGCCAGCAGTGGTACTAGCGGTAGAATAGATACGCAGTATTTT.